This TCR beta chain derives from a study of somatic mutations in cytotoxic T cells in rheumatoid arthritis. Study background: The flow sorting of some V beta antibody-stained T-cell populations reached nearly 100% purity, and the sorted populations included V beta1+ cells sequenced for TCRB.

CDR1 is MNHNS, CDR2 SASEGT, per germline. The CDR3 has 15 amino acids. The germline V and J ends were trimmed by 0 bases and 4 bases, with 13 bases remaining between them. This table comes from immunoSEQ multiplex PCR, and its TCRdb copy is limited to in-frame clones, with some not included. Of fewer than 30,000 clones listed, 82% are singletons. Whole-study results and caveats: A single CD8+ clone exceeded 20% of CD8+ cells in about an eighth of the roughly 65 patients. The CD8+ clonality of rheumatoid arthritis patients increased with age, whereas that of healthy controls did not.

Worth noting for this clone: What it binds is not known.

The sample comprised CD8+ T cells sorted from blood. This clonotype was sampled from a man aged 50 to 59 in good health. This rearrangement joins TRBV6-1 to TRBJ2-7, with D perhaps TRBD2 (5 bases). The CDR3: CASSEATAGGYEQYF. DNA of the CDR3: TGTGCCAGCAGTGAAGCAACAGCCGGCGGGTACGAGCAGTACTTC.